This section outlines one T cell receptor (beta chain) sequence together with its context. The data originate from a study of blood T cell repertoires in COVID-19. Germline V gives CDR1 SGHRS, CDR2 YFSETQ. The CDR3 sequence is 16 residues long. V dropped 0 bases and J dropped 0 bases, with 11 bases sitting between them. Clones were read by immunoSEQ multiplex PCR, and TCRdb kept only the in-frame ones, dropping some. The repertoire holds a few hundred thousand clones, 86% seen once, with about 4.2% in the top ten. The sample comprised PBMCs or T cells enriched from blood (not recorded which). J is TRBJ2-3 and V is TRBV5-1; tentative D call: TRBD1 (6 bases). This receptor was obtained from a man younger than 45 who had recovered from COVID-19. The CDR3 DNA reads as TGCGCCAGCAGCTTGGGGATTGACAGGAGCACAGATACGCAGTATTTT. As protein: CASSLGIDRSTDTQYF.